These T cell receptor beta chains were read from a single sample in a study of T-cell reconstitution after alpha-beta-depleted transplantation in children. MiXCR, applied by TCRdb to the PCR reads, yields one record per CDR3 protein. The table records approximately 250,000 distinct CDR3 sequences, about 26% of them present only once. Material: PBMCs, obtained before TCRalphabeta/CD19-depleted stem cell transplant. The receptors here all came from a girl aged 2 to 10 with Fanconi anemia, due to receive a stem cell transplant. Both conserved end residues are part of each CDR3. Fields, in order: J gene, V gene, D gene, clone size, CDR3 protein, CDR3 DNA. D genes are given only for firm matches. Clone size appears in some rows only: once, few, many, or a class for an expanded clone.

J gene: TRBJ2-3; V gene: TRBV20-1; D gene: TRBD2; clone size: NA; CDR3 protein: CSASGGAADTQYF; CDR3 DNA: TGCAGTGCTAGCGGGGGGGCCGCGGATACGCAGTATTTT
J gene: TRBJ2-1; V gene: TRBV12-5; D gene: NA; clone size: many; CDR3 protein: CASGLGGYSYNEQFF; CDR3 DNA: TGTGCTAGTGGTTTAGGGGGGTACTCCTACAATGAGCAGTTCTTC
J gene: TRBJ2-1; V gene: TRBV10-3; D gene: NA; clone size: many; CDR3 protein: CAISEQGTDNEQFF; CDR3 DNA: TGTGCCATCAGTGAGCAGGGGACGGACAATGAGCAGTTCTTC
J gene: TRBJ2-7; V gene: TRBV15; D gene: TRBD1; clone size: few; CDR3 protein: CATSRVRTGALSYEQYF; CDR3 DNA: TGTGCCACCAGCAGAGTACGGACAGGGGCGTTATCCTACGAGCAGTACTTC
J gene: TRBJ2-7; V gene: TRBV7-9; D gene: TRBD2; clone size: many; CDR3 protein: CASSLAVLAGEDEQYF; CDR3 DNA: TGTGCCAGCAGCTTAGCAGTCCTAGCGGGAGAGGACGAGCAGTACTTC
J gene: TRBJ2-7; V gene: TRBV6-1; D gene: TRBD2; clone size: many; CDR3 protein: CASVIQAGGPPYEQYF; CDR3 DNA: TGTGCCAGCGTAATCCAAGCGGGAGGTCCTCCCTACGAGCAGTACTTC
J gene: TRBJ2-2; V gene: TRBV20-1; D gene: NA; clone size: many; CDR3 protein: CSARDVAGTPNTGELFF; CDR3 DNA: TGCAGTGCTAGAGATGTAGCAGGGACTCCTAACACCGGGGAGCTGTTTTTT
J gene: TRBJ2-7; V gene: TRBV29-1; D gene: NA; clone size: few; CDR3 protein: CSATPGDEQYF; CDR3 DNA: TGCAGCGCAACCCCAGGGGACGAGCAGTACTTC
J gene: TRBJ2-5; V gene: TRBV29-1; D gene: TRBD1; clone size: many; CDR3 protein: CSVLKGTDQETQYF; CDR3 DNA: TGCAGCGTTTTAAAGGGGACAGACCAAGAGACCCAGTACTTC
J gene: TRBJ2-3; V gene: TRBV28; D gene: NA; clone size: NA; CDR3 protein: CASSHPWKGSEGLVTDTQYF; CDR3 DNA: TGTGCCAGCAGTCATCCCTGGAAGGGATCGGAGGGCCTGGTCACAGATACGCAGTATTTT
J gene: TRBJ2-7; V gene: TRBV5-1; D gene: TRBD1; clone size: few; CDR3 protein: CASNPGQGAYEQYF; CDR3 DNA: TGCGCCAGTAACCCGGGACAGGGGGCATACGAGCAGTACTTC
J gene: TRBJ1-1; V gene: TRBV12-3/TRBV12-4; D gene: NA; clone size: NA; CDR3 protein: CASSTRGILNTEAFF; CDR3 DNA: TGTGCCAGCAGTACGCGGGGTATCCTGAACACTGAAGCTTTCTTT
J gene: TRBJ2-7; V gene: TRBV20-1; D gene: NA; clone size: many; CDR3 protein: CSARRDSVGEQYF; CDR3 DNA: TGCAGTGCTAGACGGGATTCCGTAGGAGAGCAGTACTTC
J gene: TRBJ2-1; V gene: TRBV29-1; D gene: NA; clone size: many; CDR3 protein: CSVIASSYNEQFF; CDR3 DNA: TGCAGCGTTATAGCGAGCTCCTACAATGAGCAGTTCTTC
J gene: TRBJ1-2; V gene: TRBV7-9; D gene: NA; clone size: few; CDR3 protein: CASSSIGDYYGYTF; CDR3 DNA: TGTGCCAGCAGCTCCATAGGGGATTACTATGGCTACACCTTC
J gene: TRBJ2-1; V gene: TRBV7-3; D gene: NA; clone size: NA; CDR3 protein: CASSPTLVRALRNNEQFF; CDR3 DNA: TGTGCCAGCAGTCCCACTCTCGTGAGGGCACTTAGGAACAATGAGCAGTTCTTC
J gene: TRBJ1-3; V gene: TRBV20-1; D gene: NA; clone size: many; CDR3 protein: CSAPDSFSGNTIYF; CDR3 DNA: TGCAGTGCTCCGGACAGCTTCTCTGGAAACACCATATATTTT
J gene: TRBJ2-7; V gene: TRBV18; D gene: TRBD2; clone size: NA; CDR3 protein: CASSGSGGFSYEQYF; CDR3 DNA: TGTGCCAGCTCAGGCAGCGGGGGGTTCTCCTACGAGCAGTACTTC
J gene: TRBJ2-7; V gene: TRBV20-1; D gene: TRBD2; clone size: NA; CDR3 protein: CSAIERGALYEQYF; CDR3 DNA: TGCAGTGCTATTGAGCGGGGGGCTCTATACGAGCAGTACTTC
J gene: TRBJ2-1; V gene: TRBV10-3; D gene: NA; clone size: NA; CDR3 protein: CAISPDRDTNEQFF; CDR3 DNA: TGTGCCATCAGTCCGGACCGGGACACCAATGAGCAGTTCTTC
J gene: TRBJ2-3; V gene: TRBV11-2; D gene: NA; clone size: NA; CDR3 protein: CASSSRVRPDTQYF; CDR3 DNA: TGTGCCAGCAGCTCTAGGGTCCGTCCAGATACGCAGTATTTT
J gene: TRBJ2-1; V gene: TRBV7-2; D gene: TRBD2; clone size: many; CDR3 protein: CASSPPELAGGKQFF; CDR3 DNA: TGTGCCAGCAGCCCCCCGGAGCTAGCGGGAGGGAAGCAGTTCTTC
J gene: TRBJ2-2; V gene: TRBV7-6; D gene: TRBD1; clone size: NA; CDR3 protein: CASSLVWTGLFPNTGELFF; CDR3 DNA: TGTGCCAGCAGCTTAGTGTGGACAGGACTCTTTCCGAACACCGGGGAGCTGTTTTTT
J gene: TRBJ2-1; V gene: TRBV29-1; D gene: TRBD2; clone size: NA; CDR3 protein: CSVEDGTSGSEQFF; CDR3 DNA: TGCAGCGTTGAAGATGGGACTAGCGGGAGTGAGCAGTTCTTC
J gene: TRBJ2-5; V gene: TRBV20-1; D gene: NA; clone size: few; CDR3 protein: CSARELVRVETQYF; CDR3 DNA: TGCAGTGCTAGAGAACTAGTGAGGGTAGAGACCCAGTACTTC
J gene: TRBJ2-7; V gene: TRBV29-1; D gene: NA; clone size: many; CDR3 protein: CSVDTYGTYEQYF; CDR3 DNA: TGCAGCGTTGATACTTACGGAACCTACGAGCAGTACTTC
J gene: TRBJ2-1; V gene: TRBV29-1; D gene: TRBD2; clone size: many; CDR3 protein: CSVGPGLAVRGEQFF; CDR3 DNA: TGCAGCGTTGGACCGGGACTAGCGGTTCGAGGTGAGCAGTTCTTC
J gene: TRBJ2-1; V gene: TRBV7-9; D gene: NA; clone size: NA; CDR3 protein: CASSLDEQFF; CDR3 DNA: TGTGCCAGCAGCTTAGATGAGCAGTTCTTC
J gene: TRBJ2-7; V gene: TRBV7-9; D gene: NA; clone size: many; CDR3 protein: CASSKTGYEQYF; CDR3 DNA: TGTGCCAGCAGCAAAACAGGGTACGAGCAGTACTTC
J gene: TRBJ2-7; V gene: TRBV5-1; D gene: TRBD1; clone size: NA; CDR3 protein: CASSFDRERMESFYEQYF; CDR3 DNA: TGCGCCAGCAGCTTTGACAGGGAGAGGATGGAAAGTTTCTACGAGCAGTACTTC
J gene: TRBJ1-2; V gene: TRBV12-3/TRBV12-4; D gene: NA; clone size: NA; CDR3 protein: CASSSTGSGKGYTF; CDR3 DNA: TGTGCCAGCAGTTCCACAGGGAGCGGGAAGGGCTACACCTTC
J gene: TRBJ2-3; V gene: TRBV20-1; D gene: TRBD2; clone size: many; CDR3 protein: CSAKVSGEGITDTQYF; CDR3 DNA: TGCAGTGCTAAAGTTTCCGGGGAGGGGATCACAGATACGCAGTATTTT
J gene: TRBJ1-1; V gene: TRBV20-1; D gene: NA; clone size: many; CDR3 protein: CSATLTVNTEAFF; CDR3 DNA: TGCAGTGCTACTCTGACAGTGAACACTGAAGCTTTCTTT
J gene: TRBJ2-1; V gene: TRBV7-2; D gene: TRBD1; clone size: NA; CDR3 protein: CASSSDRGLFDEQFF; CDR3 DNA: TGTGCCAGCAGCTCGGACAGGGGGCTTTTCGATGAGCAGTTCTTC